This is a list of T cell receptor beta chains from one sample in a study of blood T cells in healthy people across ages. TCRdb re-called the 5' RACE reads through MiXCR, storing one row per CDR3 protein. The table shows about 1.8 million distinct CDR3 sequences, with about 50% occurring only once. The sequenced sample consisted of blood. The receptors derive from a woman aged 40 to 55 in good health. The CDR3 runs from the conserved cysteine through the conserved F or W. A D gene is named only where the DNA matches it firmly. Size values are once, few and many counts, or a class for expanded clones, and some rows have none.

j_call: TRBJ2-3
v_call: TRBV20-1
clone_size: few
d_call: NA
cdr3_nt: TGCAGTGCTAGAGATCTCAAGGTGCTAGATACGCAGTATTTT
cdr3_aa: CSARDLKVLDTQYF

j_call: TRBJ2-3
v_call: TRBV7-2
clone_size: NA
d_call: NA
cdr3_nt: TGTGCCAGCAGCTTTAACCCGGGCACAGATACGCAGTATTTT
cdr3_aa: CASSFNPGTDTQYF

j_call: TRBJ2-5
v_call: TRBV29-1
clone_size: NA
d_call: NA
cdr3_nt: TGCAGCGTTGAAGACCCGGAGTACAATGAGCAGTACTTC
cdr3_aa: CSVEDPEYNEQYF

j_call: TRBJ2-7
v_call: TRBV6-2/TRBV6-3
clone_size: NA
d_call: NA
cdr3_nt: TGTGCCAGCGGGAACCCCAGGGGACGGTACGAGCAGTACTTC
cdr3_aa: CASGNPRGRYEQYF

j_call: TRBJ1-6
v_call: TRBV18
clone_size: NA
d_call: NA
cdr3_nt: TGTGCCAGCACAACTACCGGGCTCGGTAATTCACCCCTCCACTTT
cdr3_aa: CASTTTGLGNSPLHF

j_call: TRBJ1-6
v_call: TRBV4-3
clone_size: few
d_call: NA
cdr3_nt: TGCGCCAGCAGCCAAGATAGAGCAGTAAGGCCCCTCCACTTT
cdr3_aa: CASSQDRAVRPLHF

j_call: TRBJ2-1
v_call: TRBV6-6
clone_size: NA
d_call: NA
cdr3_nt: TGTGCCAGCTTGGGACTCCCCGGGTTTATTAGTGAGCAGTTCTTC
cdr3_aa: CASLGLPGFISEQFF

j_call: TRBJ2-5
v_call: TRBV7-2
clone_size: NA
d_call: NA
cdr3_nt: TGTGCCAGCAGCGCAAGAGGGGAGACCCGGTACTTC
cdr3_aa: CASSARGETRYF

j_call: TRBJ2-3
v_call: TRBV6-5
clone_size: few
d_call: NA
cdr3_nt: TGTGCCAGCAGCGGCGAGGACACAGATACGCAGTATTTT
cdr3_aa: CASSGEDTDTQYF

j_call: TRBJ2-1
v_call: TRBV20-1
clone_size: few
d_call: TRBD1
cdr3_nt: TGCAGTGCTAGAGGACAGGGGGCAGGGTTCTTC
cdr3_aa: CSARGQGAGFF

j_call: TRBJ2-1
v_call: TRBV27
clone_size: NA
d_call: NA
cdr3_nt: TGTGCCAGCAGAAGAGAGGTCGGAAACCCCTCCTACAATGAGCAGTTCTTC
cdr3_aa: CASRREVGNPSYNEQFF

j_call: TRBJ2-7
v_call: TRBV20-1
clone_size: few
d_call: TRBD1
cdr3_nt: TGCAGTGCTAGGGCCCAGGGGGTTAGCGAGCAGTACTTC
cdr3_aa: CSARAQGVSEQYF

j_call: TRBJ1-1
v_call: TRBV6-2/TRBV6-3
clone_size: once
d_call: NA
cdr3_nt: TGTGCCAGCCGGGGGAATTTCATGAACACTGAAGCTTTCTTT
cdr3_aa: CASRGNFMNTEAFF

j_call: TRBJ1-1
v_call: TRBV6-1
clone_size: NA
d_call: NA
cdr3_nt: TGTGCCAGCAGTGAAGCTGGAAGGTTTGAAGCTTTCTTT
cdr3_aa: CASSEAGRFEAFF

j_call: TRBJ2-5
v_call: TRBV13
clone_size: NA
d_call: TRBD1
cdr3_nt: TGTGCCAGCAGCCCAGGAGTACAGGGGGCCGGAGAGACCCAGTACTTC
cdr3_aa: CASSPGVQGAGETQYF

j_call: TRBJ2-1
v_call: TRBV18
clone_size: once
d_call: NA
cdr3_nt: TGTGCCAGCACACCTAGCCTAAGCTCCTACAATGAGCAGTTCTTC
cdr3_aa: CASTPSLSSYNEQFF

j_call: TRBJ1-5
v_call: TRBV2
clone_size: NA
d_call: TRBD1
cdr3_nt: TGTGCCAGCGAGTCGGGACAGGGTCCTGTTCAGCCCCAGCATTTT
cdr3_aa: CASESGQGPVQPQHF

j_call: TRBJ2-3
v_call: TRBV7-9
clone_size: NA
d_call: TRBD1
cdr3_nt: TGTGCCGGCAGCCCGTGGGACAGGGGGAGCACAGATACGCAGTATTTT
cdr3_aa: CAGSPWDRGSTDTQYF

j_call: TRBJ2-5
v_call: TRBV28
clone_size: NA
d_call: TRBD2
cdr3_nt: TGTGCCAGCAGTTCAGCCTCAGCGGGGGGACAAGAGACCCAGTACTTC
cdr3_aa: CASSSASAGGQETQYF

j_call: TRBJ1-2
v_call: TRBV24-1
clone_size: once
d_call: NA
cdr3_nt: TGTGCCCCCCTAGACGACAGAAACGGTGGCTACACCTTC
cdr3_aa: CAPLDDRNGGYTF

j_call: TRBJ1-2
v_call: TRBV6-5
clone_size: few
d_call: NA
cdr3_nt: TGTGCCAGCTTCTCCTCGGCGGGCTACACCTTC
cdr3_aa: CASFSSAGYTF

j_call: TRBJ1-2
v_call: TRBV6-4
clone_size: few
d_call: NA
cdr3_nt: TGTGCCAGCAGTGAATTTCACGGACACTATGGCTACACCTTC
cdr3_aa: CASSEFHGHYGYTF

j_call: TRBJ2-5
v_call: TRBV7-2
clone_size: few
d_call: NA
cdr3_nt: TGTGCCAGCAGCTTAAACTGGGGGGCGTTACAAGAGACCCAGTACTTC
cdr3_aa: CASSLNWGALQETQYF

j_call: TRBJ2-5
v_call: TRBV15
clone_size: few
d_call: TRBD2
cdr3_nt: TGTGCCACCACCTGGGGACTAGCAATGGAGACCCAGTACTTC
cdr3_aa: CATTWGLAMETQYF

j_call: TRBJ2-6
v_call: TRBV4-3
clone_size: NA
d_call: NA
cdr3_nt: TGCGCCAGCAGCCAAGAGGGTCCGGGACGTAGGTACGGGGCCAACGTCCTGACTTTC
cdr3_aa: CASSQEGPGRRYGANVLTF

j_call: TRBJ1-6
v_call: TRBV6-5
clone_size: NA
d_call: NA
cdr3_nt: TGTGCCAGCAAGCTCGGACAGCCAAATTCACCCCTCCACTTT
cdr3_aa: CASKLGQPNSPLHF

j_call: TRBJ2-1
v_call: TRBV27
clone_size: NA
d_call: TRBD1
cdr3_nt: TGTGCCAGCGGGGACAGGGTCCAAGCAAAGCAGTTCTTC
cdr3_aa: CASGDRVQAKQFF

j_call: TRBJ2-1
v_call: TRBV27
clone_size: NA
d_call: TRBD1
cdr3_nt: TGTGCCAGCAGTCTACCCGGGACAGGGCGCGGATATGAGCAGTTCTTC
cdr3_aa: CASSLPGTGRGYEQFF

j_call: TRBJ2-3
v_call: TRBV29-1
clone_size: few
d_call: NA
cdr3_nt: TGCAGCGTGGGGGCCAGCACAGATACGCAGTATTTT
cdr3_aa: CSVGASTDTQYF

j_call: TRBJ2-7
v_call: TRBV12-3/TRBV12-4
clone_size: NA
d_call: TRBD1
cdr3_nt: TGTGCCTGCAGTTTGACAGGGATCTACGAGCAGTACTTC
cdr3_aa: CACSLTGIYEQYF

j_call: TRBJ2-3
v_call: TRBV27
clone_size: few
d_call: NA
cdr3_nt: TGTGCCAGCAGTTTAAGCCAGGGGCCAGATACGCAGTATTTT
cdr3_aa: CASSLSQGPDTQYF

j_call: TRBJ2-3
v_call: TRBV13
clone_size: few
d_call: TRBD2
cdr3_nt: TGTGCCAGCAGCTCTTTACTAGCGGGGGGATCAGATACGCAGTATTTT
cdr3_aa: CASSSLLAGGSDTQYF

j_call: TRBJ2-6
v_call: TRBV6-2/TRBV6-3
clone_size: few
d_call: TRBD1
cdr3_nt: TGTGCCAGCAAGGGGGCAGGGACTGGGGCCAACGTCCTGACTTTC
cdr3_aa: CASKGAGTGANVLTF

j_call: TRBJ1-2
v_call: TRBV24-1
clone_size: NA
d_call: NA
cdr3_nt: TGTGCCACCAGTGTCGCAGCTCACTATGGCTACACCTTC
cdr3_aa: CATSVAAHYGYTF

j_call: TRBJ2-5
v_call: TRBV29-1
clone_size: NA
d_call: NA
cdr3_nt: TGCAGCGTTAGTGGGGGGTTTGAGACCCAGTACTTC
cdr3_aa: CSVSGGFETQYF

j_call: TRBJ2-7
v_call: TRBV28
clone_size: many
d_call: NA
cdr3_nt: TGTGCCAGCAGTTTCGGTCCCGAGCAGTACTTC
cdr3_aa: CASSFGPEQYF

j_call: TRBJ2-7
v_call: TRBV7-2
clone_size: many
d_call: TRBD2
cdr3_nt: TGTGCCAGCAGCTTAGCGACTAGCGGCTACGAGCAGTACTTC
cdr3_aa: CASSLATSGYEQYF

j_call: TRBJ2-7
v_call: TRBV6-2/TRBV6-3
clone_size: few
d_call: NA
cdr3_nt: TGTGCCAGCAGTGCAGTTGGGTTGGGCGAGCAGTACTTC
cdr3_aa: CASSAVGLGEQYF

j_call: TRBJ2-3
v_call: TRBV5-1
clone_size: NA
d_call: NA
cdr3_nt: TGCGCCAGCAGCTTAACCTCGGGTTCAGATACGCAGTATTTT
cdr3_aa: CASSLTSGSDTQYF

j_call: TRBJ1-5
v_call: TRBV28
clone_size: NA
d_call: NA
cdr3_nt: TGTGCCAGCACCAGCGAGGTCAATCAGCCCCAGCATTTT
cdr3_aa: CASTSEVNQPQHF

j_call: TRBJ2-1
v_call: TRBV4-3
clone_size: NA
d_call: NA
cdr3_nt: TGCGCCAGCAGCCAAGGAAAGGGGCGACTACCAAGCAATGAGCAGTTCTTC
cdr3_aa: CASSQGKGRLPSNEQFF

j_call: TRBJ2-7
v_call: TRBV2
clone_size: few
d_call: NA
cdr3_nt: TGTGCCAGCAGTTCAAAGGTCGAGCAGTACTTC
cdr3_aa: CASSSKVEQYF

j_call: TRBJ2-4
v_call: TRBV7-2
clone_size: many
d_call: NA
cdr3_nt: TGTGCCAGCAGCTTAGACCTGGTTAGCGTGTACTTC
cdr3_aa: CASSLDLVSVYF

j_call: TRBJ1-2
v_call: TRBV21-1
clone_size: NA
d_call: NA
cdr3_nt: TGTGCCAGCAGCACATGGGACAGGGGAAGATTGAGCCGATATGGCTACACCTTC
cdr3_aa: CASSTWDRGRLSRYGYTF

j_call: TRBJ2-5
v_call: TRBV5-1
clone_size: NA
d_call: NA
cdr3_nt: TGCGCCACTAAGATCGGGGGCCCACGGGAGACCCAGTACTTC
cdr3_aa: CATKIGGPRETQYF

j_call: TRBJ1-4
v_call: TRBV5-1
clone_size: NA
d_call: NA
cdr3_nt: TGCGCCAGCAGCTCCCGAGACGGGGCTAATGAAAAACTGTTTTTT
cdr3_aa: CASSSRDGANEKLFF